Each of the 26 T cell receptor beta chains below was sequenced from the same sample in a study of T cells in Graves' hyperthyroidism and ophthalmopathy. RNA transcripts provided the source from which TCR beta CDR3 regions were amplified. The primer set for the first-round RT-PCR of the TCR CDR3 was HTBI. Each CDR3 protein is one row after TCRdb ran MiXCR on the multiplex PCR reads. The sample holds about 480,000 distinct CDR3 sequences, roughly 14% seen once. Sequencing was carried out using blood. The receptor set was obtained from a woman aged 18-29 years with Graves' hyperthyroidism.

This clonotype was counted at least ten times. V usage is TRBV29-1 and J usage is TRBJ2-3; D not resolved. This CDR3 has 10 amino acids. V was pared by 7 bases and J by 2 bases, with 4 bases between. The germline V gene encodes CDR1 SQVTM and CDR2 ANQGSEA. The CDR3 coding sequence is TGCAGCGGATCCACAGATACGCAGTATTTT. Encoded protein: CSGSTDTQYF.

This clonotype showed up many times. The chain couples TRBV30 to TRBJ1-1; D remains ambiguous. The CDR3 spans 14 residues. The germline CDR1 and CDR2 sequences are GTSNPN and SVGIG (reference sequence). The V and J ends lost 0 bases and 3 bases respectively, with 11 bases between them. CDR3 sequence: CAWSVSHSYTEAFF. The CDR3 bases are TGTGCCTGGAGTGTAAGTCATTCTTACACTGAAGCTTTCTTT.

This clonotype was observed at least ten times. The V and J genes are TRBV2 and TRBJ2-5; TRBD2 might be the D (5 bases). The CDR3 spans 13 residues. V shed 3 bases and J shed 5 bases, with 10 bases lying between them. The germline V gene has CDR1 SNHLY and CDR2 FYNNEI. DNA of the CDR3: TGTGCCAGCAGTGAGTCTAGCTGGGAGACCCAGTACTTC. Residues: CASSESSWETQYF. Full variable domain (rest looked up from reference TRBV2 and TRBJ2-5): EPEVTQTPSHQVTQMGQEVILRCVPISNHLYFYWYRQILGQKVEFLVSFYNNEISEKSEIFDDQFSVERPDGSNFTLKIRSTKLEDSAMYFCASSESSWETQYFGPGTRLLVL.

The chain is built from TRBV29-1 and TRBJ1-2; 7 bases agree with TRBD1. CDR3 size: 14 residues. Germline V CDR1 and CDR2: SQVTM, ANQGSEA. Trimming took 3 bases from V and 4 from J; bases not matched to a gene: 8. The CDR3 region has the DNA TGCAGCGTTGAGGGTCGGGACAGACCCTATGGCTACACCTTC. It encodes CSVEGRDRPYGYTF.

This clonotype was observed at least ten times. The chain is built from TRBV27 and TRBJ1-1; D remains unclear. Germline lookup yields CDR1 MNHEY and CDR2 SMNVEV (reference sequence). V was pared by 6 bases and J by 3 bases, with 5 bases between. The CDR3 loop spans 11 amino acids. The CDR3 region has the DNA TGTGCCAGCAGGGACTACACTGAAGCTTTCTTT. This encodes CASRDYTEAFF.

This clonotype was detected many times. This sequence joins TRBV12-3 or TRBV12-4 and TRBJ2-7; the match to TRBD2 covers 13 bases. The CDR3 covers 15 residues. V shed 5 bases, J shed 5 bases, and the junction held 6 bases outside the gene matches. DNA for the CDR3: TGTGCCAGCAGTAAGACTAGCGGGAGGTCGCACGAGCAGTACTTC. Translated, it gives CASSKTSGRSHEQYF.

J is TRBJ2-7 and V is TRBV5-1; TRBD1 is a possible D gene (6 bases). Germline V CDR1 and CDR2: SGHRS, YFSETQ. This CDR3 comprises 14 residues. Here the CDR3 reads CASSPGGMTYDQYV. In nucleotides, the CDR3 is TGCGCCAGCAGCCCTGGGGGCATGACCTACGATCAGTACGTC.

This clonotype has ten or more counts. The chain couples TRBV25-1 to TRBJ1-1; TRBD1 might be the D (6 bases). Germline lookup yields CDR1 MGHDK and CDR2 SYGVNS. The CDR3 runs to 16 residues. V shed 3 bases and J shed 2 bases, with 16 bases lying between them. CDR3: CASSEGVGRGNTEAFF. The CDR3 DNA reads as TGTGCCAGCAGTGAGGGGGTTGGCAGGGGAAACACTGAAGCTTTCTTT.

This clonotype was seen a few times. This chain links TRBV4-1 with TRBJ1-1; D may be TRBD1 (5 bases). Germline CDR1 reads MGHRA; CDR2 reads YSYEKL. The CDR3 is 11 residues long. Trimming pared 5 bases from V and 6 bases from J, leaving 7 bases between. The CDR3, as DNA: TGCGCCAGCAGCGGGGGTGCTGAAGCTTTCTTT. Residues: CASSGGAEAFF.

This clonotype was counted many times. This sequence joins TRBV20-1 and TRBJ1-1, with TRBD1 as a possible D gene (5 bases). The CDR3 spans 14 residues. Germline V gene data show CDR1 as DFQATT and CDR2 as SNEGSKA (reference sequence). V lost 1 base to trimming and J lost 2 bases, with 11 bases between them. As DNA, the CDR3 is TGCAGTGCTAGAGTCCCAGACAGAAACACTGAAGCTTTCTTT. Protein: CSARVPDRNTEAFF.

In its sample, this clonotype was seen many times. The chain links TRBV5-1 to TRBJ1-2; 8 bases agree with TRBD1. The V segment lost 5 bases and the J segment 2 bases; nucleotides outside the gene matches: 5. Germline V gives CDR1 SGHRS, CDR2 YFSETQ. The CDR3 loop spans 14 amino acids. The CDR3 protein is CASRSDRGNYGYTF. The DNA of the CDR3 is TGCGCCAGCAGGTCCGACAGGGGAAACTATGGCTACACCTTC.

This chain connects TRBV9 to TRBJ2-1; 8 nucleotides match TRBD2. Per germline, CDR1 SGDLS and CDR2 YYNGEE. This CDR3 comprises 18 residues. V trimming: 0 bases; J trimming: 0 bases; junction bases outside the gene matches: 8. CDR3 bases: TGTGCCAGCAGCGTAGAGCCCGGGGGGGCTAGCTCCTACAATGAGCAGTTCTTC. This sequence encodes CASSVEPGGASSYNEQFF.

This clonotype was seen ten or more times. The chain is built from TRBV18 and TRBJ2-4, with 7 bases lining up with TRBD1. The germline gives CDR1 KGHSH, CDR2 LQKENI. CDR3 length: 14 residues. The ends lost 3 bases at V and 1 base at J; junction bases unmatched: 0. This CDR3 is CASSPTGAKNIQYF. CDR3 nucleotides: TGTGCCAGCTCACCGACAGGGGCCAAAAACATTCAGTACTTC.

This clonotype has only a few counts. The chain combines TRBV19 with TRBJ1-1, with TRBD1 matching over 9 bases. J was trimmed by 0 bases and V by 3 bases; bases with no gene match: 8. Germline CDR1 reads LNHDA; CDR2 reads SQIVND (reference sequence). CDR3 length: 17 residues. CDR3 sequence reads: CASSMKTGGRMNTEAFF. The CDR3 region has the DNA TGTGCCAGTAGTATGAAGACAGGGGGAAGGATGAACACTGAAGCTTTCTTT.

This clonotype was seen ten or more times. The chain uses TRBV30 and TRBJ2-1; D not resolved. There are 13 residues in the CDR3. With 4 bases removed from V and 0 bases from J, the gap between germline ends came to 7 bases. Germline CDR1 reads GTSNPN; CDR2 reads SVGIG (reference sequence). The CDR3 bases are TGTGCCTGGACCCCCAGCTCCTACAATGAGCAGTTCTTC. Amino acids: CAWTPSSYNEQFF.

Only a few counts were recorded for this clonotype. V usage is TRBV5-5 and J usage is TRBJ2-7, with D uncertain. Germline V gene data show CDR1 as SGHKS and CDR2 as YYEKEE (reference sequence). V was clipped by 1 base and J by 6 bases, with 23 bases between them. The CDR3 extends over 17 amino acids. This CDR3 is CASSLSSDGLPQPEQYF. The CDR3 DNA is TGTGCCAGCAGCTTGAGCTCCGATGGGCTTCCGCAACCCGAGCAGTACTTC.

The chain links TRBV30 to TRBJ1-3; the D gene is possibly TRBD1 (5 bases). V was clipped by 3 bases and J by 3 bases, with 12 bases between them. Germline V CDR1 and CDR2: GTSNPN, SVGIG (reference sequence). CDR3 length: 14 residues. CDR3 amino acids: CAWRLDRGGNTIYF. For the CDR3, the DNA is TGTGCCTGGAGGCTTGACAGAGGTGGAAACACCATATATTTT.

This clonotype came up a few times. The chain carries TRBV6-1 and TRBJ2-3, with D unclear. The CDR3 is 15 amino acids. Germline V gene data show CDR1 as MNHNS and CDR2 as SASEGT. Trimming stripped 7 bases from V and 6 bases from J, with 20 bases between. The chain's CDR3 is CASIRRAGVGDTQYF. The CDR3 coding sequence is TGTGCCAGCATTAGACGGGCAGGTGTTGGCGATACGCAGTATTTT.

This clonotype is a singleton in its sample. A read error may explain this, as a much larger clone is one base away. The chain recombines TRBV24-1 with TRBJ2-1; D not certain. This CDR3 is built from 16 residues. Germline CDR1 KGHDR, CDR2 SFDVKD. The CDR3 here is CATSESKFSSHNEQFF. The CDR3 nucleotides read TGTGCCACCAGTGAGAGTAAGTTCAGCTCCCACAATGAGCAGTTCTTC.

This CDR3 reads CASSQQGNNQPQHF. DNA of the CDR3: TGTGCCAGCAGCCAACAGGGGAACAATCAGCCCCAGCATTTT. This chain connects TRBV12-3 or TRBV12-4 to TRBJ1-5; 7 bases map to TRBD1. This CDR3 spans 14 amino acids. Losses at the gene ends were 6 bases for V and 3 bases for J; bases not matched to a gene: 5.

This clonotype has ten or more counts. The CDR3 sequence: CASSLLAGTADTQYF. CDR3 bases: TGTGCCAGCAGCTTGCTGGCGGGGACCGCAGATACGCAGTATTTT. V gene TRBV7-6 combines with J gene TRBJ2-3; a possible D gene is TRBD2 (6 bases). CDR3 length: 15 residues. V was cut by 3 bases and J by 4 bases, with 14 bases left in between. The V gene's germline CDR1 is SGHVS and CDR2 FNYEAQ.

V is TRBV7-9 and J is TRBJ2-7; weak D call: TRBD2 (5 bases). The CDR3 totals 13 residues. Trimming shortened V by 5 bases and J by 0 bases, and 8 bases separated the two germline ends. The germline CDR1 and CDR2 sequences are SEHNR and FQNEAQ (reference sequence). The CDR3 region is CASSAGNSYEQYV. As DNA, the CDR3 is TGTGCCAGCAGCGCCGGGAACTCCTACGAGCAGTACGTC.

A note on this clonotype: This clone may be a read error of a much larger clone one base away. The J gene is TRBJ2-1, the V gene TRBV12-3 or TRBV12-4, with a weak D call TRBD1 (6 bases). Trimming shortened V by 5 bases and J by 10 bases, and 18 bases separated the two germline ends. CDR3 length: 14 amino acids. CDR3 in DNA: TGTGCCAGCAGTCCTACAGGGAGTCGGCACGAGCAGTTCTTC. Its translation is CASSPTGSRHEQFF.

Many counts were recorded for this clonotype. This rearrangement joins TRBV11-2 to TRBJ1-1; D uncertain. Trimming stripped 1 base from V and 5 bases from J, with 11 bases between. The CDR3 is 14 amino acids. Germline V gives CDR1 SGHAT, CDR2 FQNNGV. CDR3 sequence reads: CASSLAGVKTEAFF. The CDR3 DNA sequence: TGTGCCAGCAGCTTAGCTGGGGTAAAGACTGAAGCTTTCTTT.

This clonotype has at least ten counts. The chain joins TRBV18 to TRBJ2-1, with 9 bases lining up with TRBD1. Germline CDR1 KGHSH, CDR2 LQKENI. The CDR3 covers 15 residues. With V trimmed by 4 bases and J by 6 bases, 7 bases remained unmatched. The CDR3 bases are TGTGCCAGCTCACAAACCGAGACAGGGGGCAATGAGCAGTTCTTC. Translation gives CASSQTETGGNEQFF.

This clonotype occurred many times. This sequence joins TRBV18 and TRBJ1-1; D remains ambiguous. V was clipped by 2 bases and J by 0 bases, with 7 bases between them. Germline values: CDR1 KGHSH, CDR2 LQKENI. CDR3 length equals 14 residues. CDR3 loop: CASSPGGMNTEAFF. For the CDR3, the DNA is TGTGCCAGCTCACCAGGCGGGATGAACACTGAAGCTTTCTTT.